Sequencing of this T cell receptor beta chain was carried out in a study of early T cells in non-severe SARS-CoV-2 infection. This clonotype was counted a few times. V gave up 3 bases and J gave up 3 bases, with 8 bases separating them. The CDR3 is 12 amino acids. Germline V CDR1 and CDR2: GTSNPN, SVGIG (reference sequence). MiXCR, applied by TCRdb to the 5' RACE reads, yields one record per CDR3 protein. Of roughly 60,000 distinct CDR3 sequences in the sample, 6.5% to 7.5% were seen once. The sample here was whole blood, taken at baseline. The clonotype was recovered from an adult who was a healthcare worker with PCR-confirmed SARS-CoV-2 infection or an uninfected control (not recorded which). The chain uses TRBV30 and TRBJ1-1, with a tentative D call TRBD1 (5 bases). Here the CDR3 DNA reads TGTGCCTGGAGCCAGGGTTACACTGAAGCTTTCTTT. Its protein product is CAWSQGYTEAFF. The full variable domain, completed using reference TRBV30 and TRBJ1-1, is SQTIHQWPATLVQPVGSPLSLECTVEGTSNPNLYWYRQAAGRGLQLLFYSVGIGQISSEVPQNLSASRPQDRQFILSSKKLLLSDSGFYLCAWSQGYTEAFFGQGTRLTVV.